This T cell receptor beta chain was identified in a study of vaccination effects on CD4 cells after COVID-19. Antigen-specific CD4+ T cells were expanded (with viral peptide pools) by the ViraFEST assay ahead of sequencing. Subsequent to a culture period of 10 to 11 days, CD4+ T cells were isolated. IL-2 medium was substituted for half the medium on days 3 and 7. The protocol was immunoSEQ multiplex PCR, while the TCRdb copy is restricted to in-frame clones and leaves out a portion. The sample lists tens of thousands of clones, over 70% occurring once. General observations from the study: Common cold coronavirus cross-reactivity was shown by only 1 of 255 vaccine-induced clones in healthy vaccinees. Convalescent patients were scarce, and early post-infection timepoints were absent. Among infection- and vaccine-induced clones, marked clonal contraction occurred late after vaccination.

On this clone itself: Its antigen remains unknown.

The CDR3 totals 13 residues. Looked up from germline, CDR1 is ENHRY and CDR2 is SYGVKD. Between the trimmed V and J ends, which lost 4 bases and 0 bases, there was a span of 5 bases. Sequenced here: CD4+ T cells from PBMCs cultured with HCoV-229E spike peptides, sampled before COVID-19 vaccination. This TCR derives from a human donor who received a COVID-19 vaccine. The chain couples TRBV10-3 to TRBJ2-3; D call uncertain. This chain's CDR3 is CAISASSTDTQYF. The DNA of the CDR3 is TGTGCCATCAGTGCCTCTAGCACAGATACGCAGTATTTT.